The 22 T cell receptor beta chains below come from one sample, sequenced in a study of blood T cell repertoires in COVID-19. Clones were read by immunoSEQ multiplex PCR, and TCRdb kept only the in-frame ones, dropping some. The sample has 55,000 to 60,000 clones; roughly 84% are singletons. The sequenced sample consisted of peripheral blood. All receptors come from a man between 65 and 85 years old with active COVID-19.

The V call is TRBV7-3, the J call TRBJ2-2; D might be TRBD2 (7 bases). Germline CDR1 is SGHTA and CDR2 is FQGTGA. The CDR3 contains 15 residues. V was pared by 4 bases and J by 5 bases, with 14 bases between. CDR3 bases: TGTGCCAGCAGCTCCCCCAGCGGGACAACCGGGGAGCTGTTTTTT. It is translated as CASSSPSGTTGELFF.

The table lists this clone with a few counts. The rearrangement uses TRBV7-3 and TRBJ2-5; D perhaps matches TRBD1 (6 bases). CDR3 length: 14 residues. V was clipped by 6 bases and J by 2 bases, with 13 bases between them. CDR1 and CDR2 (germline): SGHTA, FQGTGA. The DNA for the CDR3 is TGTGCCAGCAGTCCGACAGGTTTACAAGAGACCCAGTACTTC. This sequence encodes CASSPTGLQETQYF.

This clone has a handful of counts. The chain has TRBV7-2 and TRBJ2-1; 8 bases line up with TRBD2. There are 16 residues in the CDR3. Germline values: CDR1 SGHTA, CDR2 FQGNSA. J lost 0 bases, V lost 5 bases, and 6 bases had no gene match. The CDR3 loop is CASSPAGTSSYNEQFF. CDR3 coding DNA: TGTGCCAGCAGCCCCGCCGGGACTAGCTCCTACAATGAGCAGTTCTTC.

The chain combines TRBV6-6 with TRBJ2-1; the match to TRBD2 covers 10 bases. Germline CDR1 and CDR2: MNHNY and SVGAGI (reference sequence). The junction had 2 bases not matched to a gene; V was cut back by 3 bases and J by 0 bases. CDR3 size: 16 residues. The CDR3 DNA reads as TGTGCCAGCAGTTATAGCGGGAGGAGCTCCTACAATGAGCAGTTCTTC. Its translation is CASSYSGRSSYNEQFF.

The chain couples TRBV10-3 to TRBJ2-1, with TRBD1 matching over 12 bases. The length of the CDR3 is 12 residues. The J segment lost 10 bases and the V segment lost 10 bases, leaving 5 bases of the junction unmatched. Germline CDR1 ENHRY, CDR2 SYGVKD. The CDR3 sequence: CATGQGAGEQFF. Here the CDR3 DNA reads TGTGCCACGGGACAGGGGGCTGGGGAGCAGTTCTTC.

The genes are TRBV2 and TRBJ1-1; D is unresolved. Germline CDR1 and CDR2: SNHLY and FYNNEI. The V and J ends lost 6 bases and 4 bases respectively, with 9 bases between them. There are 12 residues in the CDR3. This chain's CDR3 is CASSHEGTEAFF. In DNA, the CDR3 is TGTGCCAGCAGCCACGAGGGCACTGAAGCTTTCTTT.

This CDR3 is CASSQAPAGSLKDRYF. CDR3 nucleotide sequence: TGTGCCAGCAGCCAAGCGCCAGCGGGGTCCCTGAAGGACAGGTACTTC. This sequence joins TRBV3-1 (or the pseudogene TRBV3-2) and TRBJ2-7, with D possibly TRBD2 on 7 matching bases. V lost 1 base and J 12 bases, leaving 25 bases between the germline ends. CDR3 length equals 16 residues. CDR1 is LGHDT, CDR2 YNNKEL, per germline (reference sequence).

This clone was seen a handful of times. This chain links TRBV28 with TRBJ2-4; TRBD2 aligns across 10 bases. The CDR3 spans 15 residues. Germline V gives CDR1 MDHEN, CDR2 SYDVKM. V shed 3 bases, J shed 4 bases, and the junction held 3 bases outside the gene matches. The CDR3: CASSLLSGRKNIQYF. In DNA, the CDR3 is TGTGCCAGCAGTTTGCTTAGCGGGAGGAAAAACATTCAGTACTTC. The whole variable domain, filled in from reference TRBV28 and TRBJ2-4, reads DVKVTQSSRYLVKRTGEKVFLECVQDMDHENMFWYRQDPGLGLRLIYFSYDVKMKEKGDIPEGYSVSREKKERFSLILESASTNQTSMYLCASSLLSGRKNIQYFGAGTRLSVL.

The V gene is TRBV6-5, the J gene TRBJ2-6; 9 positions agree with TRBD1. After removal of 11 bases from V and 3 bases from J, the junction contained 8 bases not matched to a gene. The length of the CDR3 is 15 residues. Germline-derived CDR1 and CDR2 are MNHEY and SVGAGI. The CDR3 is CASRTGEHGANVLTF. DNA of the CDR3: TGTGCCTCCAGGACAGGGGAGCATGGGGCCAACGTCCTGACTTTC.

This chain uses TRBV7-9 with TRBJ2-1; 10 positions agree with TRBD2. With 5 bases clipped from V and 2 bases from J, the junction kept 9 bases outside the gene matches. This CDR3 contains 17 residues. Per germline, CDR1 SEHNR and CDR2 FQNEAQ (reference sequence). CDR3 DNA sequence: TGTGCCAGCAGCCCCCACGGGAGCGGGAGGGCCTACAATGAGCAGTTCTTC. Its translation is CASSPHGSGRAYNEQFF.

This rearrangement joins TRBV30 to TRBJ2-1, with a weak D call TRBD1 (6 bases). The CDR3 has 12 amino acids. Germline V lookup: CDR1 GTSNPN, CDR2 SVGIG (reference sequence). The ends were cut back, 8 bases at V and 6 bases at J, with 14 bases in the middle. This CDR3 is CAHGGGPNEQFF. CDR3 bases: TGTGCCCACGGTGGGGGCCCCAATGAGCAGTTCTTC.

The CDR3, as DNA: TGTGCCAGCTCACCATTCCCGGACAGCACCTACGAGCAGTACTTC. Residues: CASSPFPDSTYEQYF. The chain links TRBV18 to TRBJ2-7; perhaps TRBD1 as D (6 bases). The V end was cut by 2 bases, the J end by 2 bases, with 13 bases between. Per germline, CDR1 KGHSH and CDR2 LQKENI. The CDR3 is 15 amino acids.

The chain has TRBV13 and TRBJ2-3, with 13 nucleotides matching TRBD2. V lost 1 base, J lost 6 bases, and 7 bases stayed unmatched. Germline V lookup: CDR1 PRHDT, CDR2 FYEKMQ (reference sequence). The CDR3 covers 17 residues. The CDR3 DNA reads as TGTGCCAGCAGCTTAGCTATGGGGACTAGCGGGGTGGATACGCAGTATTTT. It is translated as CASSLAMGTSGVDTQYF.

DNA of the CDR3: TGCAGCGTTGAAGATGTTAGACTAGCGGGAGGGTACAATGAGCAGTTCTTC. It yields the protein CSVEDVRLAGGYNEQFF. The genes are TRBV29-1 and TRBJ2-1, with 14 nucleotides matching TRBD2. V trimming: 0 bases; J trimming: 4 bases; junction bases outside the gene matches: 5. CDR3 length equals 17 residues. Germline V gives CDR1 SQVTM, CDR2 ANQGSEA.

This clone was seen more than once but under ten times. This chain joins TRBV10-3 and TRBJ2-1, with 10 bases identical to TRBD2. The V segment lost 0 bases and the J segment 9 bases; nucleotides outside the gene matches: 5. In germline, CDR1 is ENHRY, CDR2 SYGVKD. The CDR3 contains 15 residues. CDR3: CAISESPSGRGEQFF. In DNA form, the CDR3 reads TGTGCCATCAGTGAGTCGCCTAGCGGGAGAGGTGAGCAGTTCTTC.

This clone was found many times. This chain links TRBV18 with TRBJ1-4; D unclear. V was pared by 6 bases and J by 4 bases, with 12 bases between. This CDR3 is built from 14 residues. Germline V gene data show CDR1 as KGHSH and CDR2 as LQKENI. The CDR3 spells CASSDGRVNEKLFF. The CDR3 nucleotides read TGTGCCAGCTCCGACGGGAGAGTTAATGAAAAACTGTTTTTT.

This clone was observed a few times. The CDR3 here is CASSPIGGLQGPRENSNQPQHF. DNA of the CDR3: TGTGCCAGCAGCCCGATAGGGGGCCTACAGGGTCCGCGAGAAAATAGCAATCAGCCCCAGCATTTT. The genes are TRBV7-8 and TRBJ1-5; 7 bases match TRBD1. The CDR3 has 22 residues. The J segment lost 0 bases and the V segment lost 5 bases, leaving 25 bases of the junction unmatched. Germline assignment: CDR1 SGHVS and CDR2 FQNEAQ.

This clone was seen a handful of times. The chain carries TRBV19 and TRBJ2-2; TRBD2 matches 7 bases. This CDR3 region has 14 residues. Germline assignment: CDR1 LNHDA and CDR2 SQIVND (reference sequence). Trimming cost V 4 bases and J 7 bases; bases outside gene matches: 6. The CDR3 sequence is CASSRVRGVGELFF. The CDR3 DNA reads as TGTGCCAGTAGTAGGGTTCGGGGGGTCGGGGAGCTGTTTTTT.

The V and J genes are TRBV7-2 and TRBJ1-1, with 9 positions matching TRBD1. The CDR3 is 16 residues long. Germline V gene sequence: CDR1 SGHTA, CDR2 FQGNSA. J lost 0 bases, V lost 4 bases, and 6 bases had no gene match. The CDR3 protein is CASSSKTGGMNTEAFF. The CDR3 DNA reads as TGTGCCAGCAGCTCAAAGACAGGGGGGATGAACACTGAAGCTTTCTTT.

CDR3 in DNA: TGTGCCAGCTCCCTACAGGGGTACACCGGGGAGCTGTTTTTT. Translating gives CASSLQGYTGELFF. The rearrangement joins TRBV19 to TRBJ2-2; TRBD1 matches 7 bases. This CDR3 comprises 14 residues. CDR1 LNHDA and CDR2 SQIVND come from the germline V gene (reference sequence). V lost 9 bases, J lost 3 bases, and 7 bases stayed unmatched.

The rearrangement links TRBV4-3 to TRBJ2-1, with TRBD2 matching over 10 bases. In germline, CDR1 is LGHNA, CDR2 YSLEER. Unmatched junction bases numbered 10, after V lost 4 bases and J lost 1 base. The CDR3 sequence is 18 residues long. For the CDR3, the DNA is TGCGCCAGCAGCCCCCTGGCGGCTAGCGGGAGTTCCTACAATGAGCAGTTCTTC. This encodes CASSPLAASGSSYNEQFF.

This clone came up a few times. Other DNA sequences in the sample encode the same CDR3. V usage is TRBV20-1 and J usage is TRBJ2-5, with unresolved D. V lost 1 base, J lost 5 bases, and 5 bases lay in between. Germline-derived CDR1 and CDR2 are DFQATT and SNEGSKA (reference sequence). This CDR3 has 11 amino acids. In DNA, the CDR3 is TGCAGTGCTAGAGGTCTCGAGACCCAGTACTTC. This codes for CSARGLETQYF.